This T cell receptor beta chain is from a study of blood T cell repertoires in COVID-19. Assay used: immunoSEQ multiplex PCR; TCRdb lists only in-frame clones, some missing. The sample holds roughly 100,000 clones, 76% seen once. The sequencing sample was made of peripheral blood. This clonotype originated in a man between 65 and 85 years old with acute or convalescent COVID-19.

CDR3 region: CASSQDADRGQPQHF. The DNA of the CDR3 is TGTGCCAGCAGCCAAGACGCCGACCGAGGCCAGCCCCAGCATTTT. V gene TRBV3-1 (or the pseudogene TRBV3-2) combines with J gene TRBJ1-5; D is uncertain. Germline V gene sequence: CDR1 LGHDT, CDR2 YNNKEL (reference sequence). With 0 bases removed from V and 7 bases from J, the gap between germline ends came to 13 bases. The CDR3 covers 15 residues.